The clone carrying this T cell receptor beta chain occurred a few times. All donors were healthy Caucasians. TCRdb recomputed calls from the 5' RACE reads with MiXCR, one row per CDR3 protein. The repertoire holds 550,000 to 700,000 distinct CDR3 sequences, with around 21% as singletons. The data are from a study of identical twins. The CDR3 totals 11 residues. CDR1 is DFQATT and CDR2 is SNEGSKA in the germline V gene (reference sequence). The V gene lost 0 bases and the J gene lost 8 bases, with 7 bases spanning the gap. The sample was also linked to a second study, of T cells expressing NK-cell markers. From that study: Sequencing of TCR beta repertoires drew on sorted CD3+CD56+NKG2C+, CD3+CD56+NKG2C- and CD3+CD56-NKG2C+ T cells. Researchers report these clonotypes also headed the CD3+CD56-NKG2C+ fraction in a few donors.

The sequenced sample was PBMCs. This clonotype was sampled from a woman aged 18-29 years in good health. The chain carries TRBV20-1 and TRBJ1-2, with D perhaps matching TRBD1 (5 bases). CDR3 amino acids: CSARDGGGYTF. The DNA of the CDR3 is TGCAGTGCTAGAGATGGGGGAGGCTACACCTTC.